These T cell receptor beta chains were read from a single sample in a study of T-cell memory formation after mild COVID-19. TCRdb independently ran MiXCR on the 5' RACE reads; one entry per CDR3 protein. The data show about 410,000 distinct CDR3 sequences, less than 25% seen once. Sequenced: PBMCs or a T cell subset sorted from them (not recorded which). These receptors all come from an adult woman who had mild COVID-19 (a few samples of this study predate the infection). Cell type and time point are not known. Both conserved end residues are part of each CDR3. The D gene is left open where the match is weak. Only some rows state a clone size, as once, few, many or a class for expanded clones.

clone_size	v_call	j_call	d_call	cdr3_nt	cdr3_aa
.	TRBV6-5	TRBJ2-7	.	TGTGCCAGCAGTTACTTAATGATTGAAGGCAGCTGCTACGAGCAGTACTTC	CASSYLMIEGSCYEQYF
.	TRBV21-1	TRBJ2-7	.	TGTGCCAGCAGCAAGTCCCCAGCGGATACCTACGAGCAGTACTTC	CASSKSPADTYEQYF
few	TRBV7-2	TRBJ2-3	TRBD2	TGTGCCAGCAGCGATAGTTTCTCTAGCGGGAGGTTGAGCACAGATACGCAGTATTTT	CASSDSFSSGRLSTDTQYF
few	TRBV18	TRBJ1-1	TRBD1	TGTGCCAGCTCAACAGGGGGACCTATGAACACTGAAGCTTTCTTT	CASSTGGPMNTEAFF
few	TRBV6-5	TRBJ2-1	.	TGTGCCAGCCCCCGGTGGGGCCAGGGTTACAATGAGCAGTTCTTC	CASPRWGQGYNEQFF
.	TRBV7-3	TRBJ2-2	TRBD2	TGTGCCAGCAGCTCGACTAGCGGGAGCCGGGAGCTGTTTTTT	CASSSTSGSRELFF
few	TRBV11-3	TRBJ1-2	.	TGTGCCAGCAGCTTGCGGTCCGAGCAGGGGATATCTACCCGCTATGGCTACACCTTC	CASSLRSEQGISTRYGYTF
few	TRBV5-1	TRBJ1-1	TRBD1	TGCGCCAGCAGCCCCCTTGGACAGGGTGAAACTGAAGCTTTCTTT	CASSPLGQGETEAFF
few	TRBV11-1	TRBJ2-3	TRBD1	TGTGCCAGCAGCTGGACAGGGAACACAGATACGCAGTATTTT	CASSWTGNTDTQYF
few	TRBV4-2	TRBJ2-3	TRBD2	TGTGCCAGCAGCCAAGGACTAGCGGGAGGATTTAGCACAGATACGCAGTATTTT	CASSQGLAGGFSTDTQYF
few	TRBV7-9	TRBJ2-1	TRBD2	TGTGCCAGCAGCTTGGGTTCCCTCAGAAGGGAGGGCCTCCACAATGAGCAGTTCTTC	CASSLGSLRREGLHNEQFF
.	TRBV3-1	TRBJ2-3	.	TGTGCCAGCAGCCAGTTAGCGGCGAGCACAGATACGCAGTATTTT	CASSQLAASTDTQYF
.	TRBV15	TRBJ2-2	.	TGTGCCACCAGCAGAGACAGGGAAAGCGGCGGGGAGCTGTTTTTT	CATSRDRESGGELFF
few	TRBV29-1	TRBJ1-1	.	TGCAGCGTTGAAGTATACACCGAGGTGGACACTGAAGCTTTCTTT	CSVEVYTEVDTEAFF
few	TRBV2	TRBJ2-3	.	TGTGCCAGCAGTAGTCAGGGCACAGATACGCAGTATTTT	CASSSQGTDTQYF
few	TRBV7-9	TRBJ2-7	TRBD1	TGTGCCAGCAGTCCCGGACAGGGGATTGCCTACGAGCAGTACTTC	CASSPGQGIAYEQYF
many	TRBV12-3/TRBV12-4	TRBJ2-7	.	TGTGCCAGCAGTTTCGGTCAGAACTACGAGCAGTACTTC	CASSFGQNYEQYF
few	TRBV19	TRBJ2-7	TRBD2	TGTGCCAGTAGTATAGAAGCGGGAGTTTTACACGAGCAGTACTTC	CASSIEAGVLHEQYF
.	TRBV29-1	TRBJ2-3	.	TGCAGCGTTGAAGGGAGGGCAGGGCTTTGGACAGATACGCAGTATTTT	CSVEGRAGLWTDTQYF
few	TRBV4-1	TRBJ2-3	TRBD2	TGCGCCAGCAGCCAAGAGCCTAGCGGGACCACAGATACGCAGTATTTT	CASSQEPSGTTDTQYF
.	TRBV7-9	TRBJ1-2	.	TGTGCCAGCAGCGACCCAGGGGATGGCTACACCTTC	CASSDPGDGYTF
few	TRBV7-6	TRBJ2-7	TRBD2	TGTGCCAGCAGCCCATATGCGGGGGGTTCCTACGAGCAGTACTTC	CASSPYAGGSYEQYF